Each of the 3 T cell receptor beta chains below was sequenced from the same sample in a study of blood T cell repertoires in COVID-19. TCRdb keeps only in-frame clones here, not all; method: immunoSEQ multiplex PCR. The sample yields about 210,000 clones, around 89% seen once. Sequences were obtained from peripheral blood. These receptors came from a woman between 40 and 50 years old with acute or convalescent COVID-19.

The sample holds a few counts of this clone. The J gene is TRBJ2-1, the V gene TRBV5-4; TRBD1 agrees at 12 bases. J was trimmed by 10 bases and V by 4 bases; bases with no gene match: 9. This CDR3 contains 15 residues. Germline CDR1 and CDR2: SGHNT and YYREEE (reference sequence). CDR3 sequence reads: CASSPPGQGAYEQFF. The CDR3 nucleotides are TGTGCCAGCAGCCCACCGGGACAGGGGGCTTACGAGCAGTTCTTC. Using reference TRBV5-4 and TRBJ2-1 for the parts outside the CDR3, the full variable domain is ETGVTQSPTHLIKTRGQQVTLRCSSQSGHNTVSWYQQALGQGPQFIFQYYREEENGRGNFPPRFSGLQFPNYSSELNVNALELDDSALYLCASSPPGQGAYEQFFGPGTRLTVL.

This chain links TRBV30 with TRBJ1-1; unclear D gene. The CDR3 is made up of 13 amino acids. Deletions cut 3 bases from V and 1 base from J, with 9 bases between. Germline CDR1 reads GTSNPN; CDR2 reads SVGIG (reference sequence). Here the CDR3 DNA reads TGTGCCTGGAGAACTTCTCCGAACACTGAAGCTTTCTTT. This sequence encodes CAWRTSPNTEAFF.

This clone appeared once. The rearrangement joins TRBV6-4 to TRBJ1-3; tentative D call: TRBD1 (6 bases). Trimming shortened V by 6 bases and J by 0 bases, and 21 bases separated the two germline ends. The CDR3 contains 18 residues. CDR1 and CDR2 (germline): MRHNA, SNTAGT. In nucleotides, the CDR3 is TGTGCCAGCAGATATCAGAGACAGGTTATTAGCTCTGGAAACACCATATATTTT. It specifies CASRYQRQVISSGNTIYF.